These T cell receptor beta chains were read from a single sample in a study of blood T cell repertoires in COVID-19. Generated by immunoSEQ multiplex PCR, the TCRdb table keeps only in-frame clones and is missing some. Found here are some 130,000 clones, about 85% of them singletons; the top ten hold around 9.9%. The specimen sequenced was peripheral blood. The source of these receptors is an elderly man with acute or convalescent COVID-19. The CDR3 runs from the conserved cysteine through the conserved F or W. A D gene is named only where the DNA matches it firmly. A row's size may be missing; if present it is once, few, many or a size class.

.	TRBV5-4	TRBJ2-5	TRBD2	CASSPKSGGPETQYF	TGTGCCAGCAGCCCAAAAAGCGGGGGGCCAGAGACCCAGTACTTC
.	TRBV5-1	TRBJ2-7	TRBD1	CASSLVSNGDSDYEQYF	TGCGCCAGCAGCTTGGTTTCAAACGGGGACAGCGACTACGAGCAGTACTTC
once	TRBV5-1	TRBJ1-1	TRBD1	CASSPRTGGTNTEAFF	TGCGCCAGCAGCCCTAGGACAGGGGGAACGAACACTGAAGCTTTCTTT
.	TRBV5-8	TRBJ1-3	.	CASSFRQTAGNTIYF	TGTGCCAGCAGCTTTCGACAGACCGCTGGAAACACCATATATTTT
.	TRBV18	TRBJ1-6	TRBD1	CASSPRRDRGSPLHF	TGTGCCAGCTCACCGAGACGGGACAGGGGTTCACCCCTCCACTTT
.	TRBV4-1	TRBJ2-3	TRBD1	CASSHQQGAYTQYF	TGCGCCAGCAGCCATCAACAGGGGGCGTATACGCAGTATTTT
.	TRBV2	TRBJ2-3	.	CASSVQQGMADTQYF	TGTGCCAGCAGTGTGCAACAGGGTATGGCAGATACGCAGTATTTT
.	TRBV11-2	TRBJ1-4	.	CASSLGPLDEKLFF	TGTGCCAGCAGCTTAGGTCCCCTTGATGAAAAACTGTTTTTT
.	TRBV3-1/TRBV3-2	TRBJ1-2	TRBD1	CASSPFGGTGGSWGYGYTF	TGTGCCAGCAGCCCCTTCGGGGGGACAGGGGGCTCTTGGGGCTATGGCTACACCTTC
.	TRBV10-3	TRBJ1-2	TRBD1	CAISESDRAGGYTF	TGTGCCATCAGTGAGTCCGACAGGGCTGGTGGCTACACCTTC
.	TRBV30	TRBJ2-1	TRBD1	CAWSVRQGYNEQFF	TGTGCCTGGAGTGTCAGACAGGGTTACAATGAGCAGTTCTTC
.	TRBV6-5	TRBJ1-1	TRBD1	CASSSGQGRAEAFF	TGTGCCAGCAGTTCCGGACAGGGTCGGGCTGAAGCTTTCTTT
once	TRBV24-1	TRBJ2-3	TRBD1	CATSDGRGRADTQYF	TGTGCCACCAGTGATGGCAGGGGGCGGGCAGATACGCAGTATTTT
.	TRBV4-1	TRBJ1-5	.	CASSQLTVVPQPQHF	TGCGCCAGCAGCCAACTTACAGTGGTCCCACAGCCCCAGCATTTT
.	TRBV27	TRBJ2-7	TRBD2	CASSLKAGGPEQYF	TGTGCCAGCAGTTTAAAGGCGGGAGGGCCCGAGCAGTACTTC
few	TRBV7-2	TRBJ2-1	.	CASSPEGLAYNEQFF	TGTGCCAGCAGCCCCGAGGGCCTAGCTTACAATGAGCAGTTCTTC
.	TRBV5-6	TRBJ1-5	.	CASSSTRAPGPQHF	TGTGCCAGCAGCTCAACTAGGGCCCCTGGGCCCCAGCATTTT
.	TRBV11-2	TRBJ2-1	TRBD2	CASSSRGGFRVRTYNEQFF	TGTGCCAGCAGTTCCCGGGGAGGGTTTAGAGTGAGGACCTACAATGAGCAGTTCTTC
.	TRBV6-6	TRBJ2-7	.	CASSSPMAGGTYEQYF	TGTGCCAGCAGTTCCCCGATGGCAGGGGGGACCTACGAGCAGTACTTC
.	TRBV5-4	TRBJ2-2	TRBD2	CASSLGLAEYTGELFF	TGTGCCAGCAGCTTGGGCCTAGCGGAGTACACCGGGGAGCTGTTTTTT
medium-sized	TRBV5-1	TRBJ1-4	TRBD1	CASSLAGRQGINEKLFF	TGCGCCAGCAGCTTGGCCGGTCGACAGGGAATAAATGAAAAACTGTTTTTT
.	TRBV6-5	TRBJ2-3	.	CASSSPAGDNTDTQYF	TGTGCCAGCAGTTCCCCCGCCGGGGATAACACAGATACGCAGTATTTT
few	TRBV18	TRBJ1-1	.	CASSPQNTEAFF	TGTGCCAGCTCACCCCAGAACACTGAAGCTTTCTTT
.	TRBV6-5	TRBJ1-1	TRBD1	CASGGQGASTEAFF	TGTGCCAGCGGAGGACAGGGAGCGTCCACTGAAGCTTTCTTT
.	TRBV18	TRBJ1-3	TRBD1	CASSPGQVVTIYF	TGTGCCAGCTCACCCGGACAGGTGGTCACCATATATTTT
.	TRBV7-2	TRBJ2-5	.	CASSPTRGGETQYF	TGTGCCAGCAGCCCTACTAGGGGGGGGGAGACCCAGTACTTC
.	TRBV7-2	TRBJ2-3	TRBD2	CASSFGGDLSTDTQYF	TGTGCCAGCAGCTTTGGGGGGGACTTATCCACAGATACGCAGTATTTT
.	TRBV5-1	TRBJ2-2	TRBD2	CASTRTGTSGSVGELFF	TGCGCCAGCACCCGAACCGGGACTAGCGGGAGTGTAGGGGAGCTGTTTTTT
few	TRBV27	TRBJ2-3	TRBD2	CASSLQSGGLSTDTQYF	TGTGCCAGCAGTTTACAATCGGGGGGGCTTAGCACAGATACGCAGTATTTT
.	TRBV11-2	TRBJ2-3	TRBD2	CASSFLTSGKTDTQYF	TGTGCCAGCAGCTTCTTGACTAGCGGGAAGACAGATACGCAGTATTTT
.	TRBV5-5	TRBJ1-2	.	CASSLDRTNYGYTF	TGTGCCAGCAGCTTAGACAGGACTAACTATGGCTACACCTTC
.	TRBV24-1	TRBJ2-7	TRBD1	CATEGQSYEQYF	TGTGCCACAGAGGGACAGTCCTACGAGCAGTACTTC
.	TRBV2	TRBJ1-2	TRBD1	CASWDRAVYGYTF	TGTGCCAGCTGGGACAGGGCCGTCTATGGCTACACCTTC
once	TRBV5-1	TRBJ1-1	TRBD1	CASKGTGANTEAFF	TGCGCCAGCAAGGGGACAGGGGCGAACACTGAAGCTTTCTTT
once	TRBV6-5	TRBJ1-2	.	CASRAQGPYGYTF	TGTGCCAGCAGAGCACAGGGACCCTATGGCTACACCTTC
.	TRBV5-1	TRBJ2-3	.	CASNPTGPDTQYF	TGCGCCAGCAACCCAACAGGGCCAGATACGCAGTATTTT
.	TRBV30	TRBJ1-5	.	CAWGDSNQPQHF	TGTGCCTGGGGAGACAGTAATCAGCCCCAGCATTTT
once	TRBV12-5	TRBJ1-1	.	CASGSPSLGGREAFF	TGTGCTAGTGGCTCCCCCAGCCTAGGCGGCCGGGAAGCTTTCTTT
few	TRBV4-1	TRBJ1-3	TRBD1	CASSQDRGQGAQGNTIYF	TGCGCCAGCAGCCAAGATCGAGGCCAGGGGGCGCAAGGAAACACCATATATTTT
.	TRBV5-5	TRBJ2-3	.	CASSFAGLATDTQYF	TGTGCCAGCAGCTTTGCAGGCCTGGCCACAGATACGCAGTATTTT
.	TRBV11-2	TRBJ2-5	.	CASSLRGGGRETQYF	TGTGCCAGCAGCTTAAGGGGCGGAGGGCGGGAGACCCAGTACTTC
.	TRBV7-9	TRBJ1-2	.	CASHKNGGYGYTF	TGTGCCAGCCATAAAAACGGGGGCTATGGCTACACCTTC
.	TRBV19	TRBJ1-2	.	CASSPLGRDDYGYTF	TGTGCCAGTAGTCCCCTGGGCAGGGATGACTATGGCTACACCTTC
.	TRBV19	TRBJ2-7	TRBD1	CASSPRTGPDEQYF	TGTGCCAGTAGTCCGCGGACAGGGCCCGACGAGCAGTACTTC
once	TRBV2	TRBJ2-7	TRBD1	CASDRVKTYEQYF	TGTGCCAGCGACAGGGTCAAGACCTACGAGCAGTACTTC